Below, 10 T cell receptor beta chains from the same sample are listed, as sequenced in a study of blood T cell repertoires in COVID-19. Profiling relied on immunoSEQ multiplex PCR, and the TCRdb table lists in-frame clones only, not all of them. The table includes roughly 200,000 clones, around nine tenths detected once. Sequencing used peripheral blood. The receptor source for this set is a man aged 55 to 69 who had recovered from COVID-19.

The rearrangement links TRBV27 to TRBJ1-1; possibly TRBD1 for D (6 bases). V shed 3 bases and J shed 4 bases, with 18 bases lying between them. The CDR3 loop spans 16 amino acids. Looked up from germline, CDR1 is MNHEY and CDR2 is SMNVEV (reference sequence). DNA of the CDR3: TGTGCCAGCAGTTTCGGCTGGGGGCGTTCTGGCACTGAAGCTTTCTTT. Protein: CASSFGWGRSGTEAFF.

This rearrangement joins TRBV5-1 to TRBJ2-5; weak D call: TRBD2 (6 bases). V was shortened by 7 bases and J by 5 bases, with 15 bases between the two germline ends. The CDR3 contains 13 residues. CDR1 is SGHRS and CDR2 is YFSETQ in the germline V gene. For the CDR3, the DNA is TGCGCCAGCGCATCCGGGAGCAGCGAGACCCAGTACTTC. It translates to CASASGSSETQYF.

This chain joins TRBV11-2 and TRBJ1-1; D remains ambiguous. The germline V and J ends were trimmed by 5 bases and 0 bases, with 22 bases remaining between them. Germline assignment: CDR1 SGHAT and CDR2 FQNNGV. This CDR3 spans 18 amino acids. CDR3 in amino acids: CASSRVAGGWIMNTEAFF. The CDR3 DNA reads TGTGCCAGCAGCCGAGTGGCAGGTGGTTGGATAATGAACACTGAAGCTTTCTTT.

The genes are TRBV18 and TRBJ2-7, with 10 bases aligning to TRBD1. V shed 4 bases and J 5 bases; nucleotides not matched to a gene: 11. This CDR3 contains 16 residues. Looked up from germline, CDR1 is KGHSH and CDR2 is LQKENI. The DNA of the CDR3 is TGTGCCAGCTCACGACCGGGACAGGGGTTCGGGAACGAGCAGTACTTC. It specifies CASSRPGQGFGNEQYF.

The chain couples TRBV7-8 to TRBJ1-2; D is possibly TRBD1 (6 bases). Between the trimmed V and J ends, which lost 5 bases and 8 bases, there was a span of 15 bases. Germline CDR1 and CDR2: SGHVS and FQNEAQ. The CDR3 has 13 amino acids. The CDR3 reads CASSPNRASGYTF. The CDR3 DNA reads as TGTGCCAGCAGCCCCAACAGGGCGAGCGGCTACACCTTC.

The CDR3 here is CASSRQNVGYGYTF. Written as DNA, the CDR3 is TGTGCCAGCAGCAGACAGAATGTAGGCTATGGCTACACCTTC. V is TRBV2 and J is TRBJ1-2; D is perhaps TRBD1 (5 bases). V lost 6 bases to trimming and J lost 4 bases, with 15 bases between them. This CDR3 has 14 amino acids. Germline lookup yields CDR1 SNHLY and CDR2 FYNNEI.

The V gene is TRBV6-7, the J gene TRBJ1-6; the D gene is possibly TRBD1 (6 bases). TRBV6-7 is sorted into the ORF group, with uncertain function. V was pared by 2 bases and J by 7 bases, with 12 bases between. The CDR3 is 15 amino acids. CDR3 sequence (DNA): TGTGCCAGCAGTTACCGGGACACGAAGAATTCACCCCTCCACTTT. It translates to CASSYRDTKNSPLHF.

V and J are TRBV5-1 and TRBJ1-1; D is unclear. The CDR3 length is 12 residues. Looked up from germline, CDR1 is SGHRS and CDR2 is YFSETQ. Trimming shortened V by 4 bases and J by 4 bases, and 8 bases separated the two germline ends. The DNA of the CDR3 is TGCGCCAGCAGCCCCCCAGGCACTGAAGCTTTCTTT. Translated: CASSPPGTEAFF.

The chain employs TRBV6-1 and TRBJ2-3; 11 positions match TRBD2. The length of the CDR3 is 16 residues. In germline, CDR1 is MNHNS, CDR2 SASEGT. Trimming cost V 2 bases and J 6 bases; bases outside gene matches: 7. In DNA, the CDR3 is TGTGCCAGCAGTGAACAAATAGCGGGGGGGGCCGATACGCAGTATTTT. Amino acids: CASSEQIAGGADTQYF.

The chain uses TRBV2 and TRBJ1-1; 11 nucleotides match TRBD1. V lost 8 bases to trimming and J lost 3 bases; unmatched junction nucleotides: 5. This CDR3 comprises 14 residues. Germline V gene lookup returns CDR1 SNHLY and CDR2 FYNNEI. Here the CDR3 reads CASGGQGGDTEAFF. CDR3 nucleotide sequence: TGTGCCAGCGGGGGACAGGGGGGAGACACTGAAGCTTTCTTT.